What follows are 15 T cell receptor beta chains derived from one specimen sequenced in a study of blood T cell repertoires in COVID-19. This table comes from immunoSEQ multiplex PCR, and its TCRdb copy is limited to in-frame clones, with some not included. Here the sample spans about 150,000 clones, approximately 80% being singletons. What was sequenced was peripheral blood. These receptors were taken from a woman aged 55 to 70 with COVID-19, enrolled during active disease.

The rearrangement links TRBV10-3 to TRBJ1-5; unclear D gene. V gave up 10 bases and J gave up 0 bases, with 22 bases separating them. This CDR3 comprises 17 residues. Germline V CDR1 and CDR2: ENHRY, SYGVKD. CDR3 nucleotides: TGTGCCACCAAGCCCCAGACCCTTCTAGATAGCAATCAGCCCCAGCATTTT. Amino acids: CATKPQTLLDSNQPQHF.

The V call is TRBV6-5, the J call TRBJ2-2, with TRBD1 as a possible D gene (6 bases). From germline, CDR1 is MNHEY and CDR2 SVGAGI. The CDR3 is 14 amino acids. Between the trimmed V and J ends, which lost 6 bases and 4 bases, there was a span of 12 bases. DNA for the CDR3: TGTGCCAGCAGAAAGGGACAAACCACCGGGGAGCTGTTTTTT. This encodes CASRKGQTTGELFF.

The genes are TRBV5-5 and TRBJ2-4; TRBD2 matches 8 bases. Germline V gives CDR1 SGHKS, CDR2 YYEKEE (reference sequence). The CDR3 runs to 16 residues. The ends lost 3 bases at V and 11 bases at J; junction bases unmatched: 16. The CDR3 is CASSSLWGAGAPFQYF. CDR3 coding DNA: TGTGCCAGCAGCTCGCTTTGGGGAGCGGGGGCCCCCTTTCAGTACTTC. The full variable domain, completed using reference TRBV5-5 and TRBJ2-4, is DAGVTQSPTHLIKTRGQQVTLRCSPISGHKSVSWYQQVLGQGPQFIFQYYEKEERGRGNFPDRFSARQFPNYSSELNVNALLLGDSALYLCASSSLWGAGAPFQYFGAGTRLSVL.

V gene TRBV30 combines with J gene TRBJ1-4; tentatively, D is TRBD1 (6 bases). The CDR3 has 16 amino acids. Trimming shortened V by 4 bases and J by 8 bases, and 23 bases separated the two germline ends. Germline loops: CDR1 GTSNPN, CDR2 SVGIG (reference sequence). In DNA, the CDR3 is TGTGCCTGGATCCAGCCCCCATCAGGGGTAGAGGAAAAACTGTTTTTT. Encoded protein: CAWIQPPSGVEEKLFF.

V usage is TRBV12-3 or TRBV12-4 and J usage is TRBJ1-2, with D tentatively TRBD1 (5 bases). The CDR3 loop spans 13 amino acids. Trimming stripped 2 bases from V and 7 bases from J, with 11 bases between. CDR3 loop: CASSLKRGGGYTF. The CDR3 DNA reads TGTGCCAGCAGTTTAAAGAGGGGAGGTGGCTACACCTTC.

The rearrangement links TRBV7-3 to TRBJ2-5; a possible D gene is TRBD1 (6 bases). CDR3 size: 15 residues. Between the trimmed V and J ends, which lost 5 bases and 5 bases, there was a span of 18 bases. Germline loops: CDR1 SGHTA, CDR2 FQGTGA. The CDR3 sequence is CASSPDSGVGETQYF. The CDR3 DNA is TGTGCCAGCAGCCCGGACAGTGGGGTTGGGGAGACCCAGTACTTC.

The rearrangement joins TRBV24-1 to TRBJ1-5; D perhaps matches TRBD1 (5 bases). Germline CDR1 and CDR2: KGHDR and SFDVKD. The CDR3 is made up of 14 amino acids. The germline V and J ends were trimmed by 4 bases and 3 bases, with 9 bases remaining between them. In DNA form, the CDR3 reads TGTGCCACCAGTGACCCGGACACCAATCAGCCCCAGCATTTT. Translating it yields CATSDPDTNQPQHF.

V and J are TRBV25-1 and TRBJ1-1; D is uncertain. Germline CDR1 MGHDK, CDR2 SYGVNS. With 2 bases removed from V and 5 bases from J, the gap between germline ends came to 9 bases. The CDR3 totals 13 residues. DNA for the CDR3: TGTGCCAGCAGTGAAGCGCAAAAGACTGAAGCTTTCTTT. Its translation is CASSEAQKTEAFF.

In this sample, this clone turned up many times. Written as DNA, the CDR3 is TGTGCCAGCAGCCCAAGCGACTCGGGCGAGCAGTACTTC. Protein product: CASSPSDSGEQYF. This chain joins TRBV6-6 and TRBJ2-7; D gene unclear. CDR3 length: 13 residues. With 6 bases removed from V and 6 bases from J, the gap between germline ends came to 15 bases. The germline V gene has CDR1 MNHNY and CDR2 SVGAGI (reference sequence).

The rearrangement joins TRBV24-1 to TRBJ1-2; 9 bases align to TRBD1. CDR1 is KGHDR, CDR2 SFDVKD, per germline. With 4 bases clipped from V and 7 bases from J, the junction kept 6 bases outside the gene matches. CDR3 length: 14 residues. The CDR3 here is CATSDIQGARGYTF. In DNA, the CDR3 is TGTGCCACCAGTGACATACAGGGGGCGCGTGGCTACACCTTC.

The chain employs TRBV5-1 and TRBJ2-1; 14 bases align to TRBD2. Germline trimming cut 5 bases from V and 4 bases from J; bases unmatched to any gene: 5. Germline CDR1 and CDR2: SGHRS and YFSETQ. This CDR3 is built from 16 residues. The CDR3 bases are TGCGCCAGCAGGACTAGCGGGAGGGCGCAGTACAATGAGCAGTTCTTC. This gives the protein CASRTSGRAQYNEQFF.

In its sample, this clone was seen a few times. V is TRBV3-1 (or the pseudogene TRBV3-2) and J is TRBJ2-3; D not resolved. Germline-derived CDR1 and CDR2 are LGHDT and YNNKEL (reference sequence). The CDR3 is 16 residues long. V lost 2 bases, J lost 1 base, and 13 bases lay in between. The CDR3 DNA is TGTGCCAGCAGCCAAAGTAAACTGGGCCGCACAGATACGCAGTATTTT. Translating it yields CASSQSKLGRTDTQYF.

The V gene is TRBV7-8, the J gene TRBJ2-2; 8 bases match TRBD1. V trimming: 5 bases; J trimming: 4 bases; junction bases outside the gene matches: 6. The CDR3 length is 15 residues. CDR1 is SGHVS and CDR2 is FQNEAQ in the germline V gene. In DNA, the CDR3 is TGTGCCAGCAGCAAAGAAGACAGGGGCACCGGGGAGCTGTTTTTT. Encoded protein: CASSKEDRGTGELFF. Full variable domain (missing parts from reference TRBV7-8 and TRBJ2-2): GAGVSQSPRYKVAKRGQDVALRCDPISGHVSLFWYQQALGQGPEFLTYFQNEAQLDKSGLPSDRFFAERPEGSVSTLKIQRTQQEDSAVYLCASSKEDRGTGELFFGEGSRLTVL.

The V and J genes are TRBV5-1 and TRBJ1-2; D gene uncertain. This CDR3 comprises 15 residues. Trimming removed 2 bases from V and 4 bases from J, with 15 bases in between. Germline V CDR1 and CDR2: SGHRS, YFSETQ. The CDR3 region is CASSLDGGMGYGYTF. As DNA, the CDR3 is TGCGCCAGCAGCTTAGATGGAGGGATGGGCTATGGCTACACCTTC. Using reference TRBV5-1 and TRBJ1-2 for the parts outside the CDR3, the full variable domain is KAGVTQTPRYLIKTRGQQVTLSCSPISGHRSVSWYQQTPGQGLQFLFEYFSETQRNKGNFPGRFSGRQFSNSRSEMNVSTLELGDSALYLCASSLDGGMGYGYTFGSGTRLTVV.

V usage is TRBV9 and J usage is TRBJ2-3; D may be TRBD1 (6 bases). CDR3 size: 16 residues. Trimming cost V 0 bases and J 2 bases, with 13 bases left between them. In germline, CDR1 is SGDLS, CDR2 YYNGEE. The CDR3 region is CASSVDDTGYTDTQYF. The CDR3 region has the DNA TGTGCCAGCAGCGTAGACGACACAGGGTACACAGATACGCAGTATTTT.